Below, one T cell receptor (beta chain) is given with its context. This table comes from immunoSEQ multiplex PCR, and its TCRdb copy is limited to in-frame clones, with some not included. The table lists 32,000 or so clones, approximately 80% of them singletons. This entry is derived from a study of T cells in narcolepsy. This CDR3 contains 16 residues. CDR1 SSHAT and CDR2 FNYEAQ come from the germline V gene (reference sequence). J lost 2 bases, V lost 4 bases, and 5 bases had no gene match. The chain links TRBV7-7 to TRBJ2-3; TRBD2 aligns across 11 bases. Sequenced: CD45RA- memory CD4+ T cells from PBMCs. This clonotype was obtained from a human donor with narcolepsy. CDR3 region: CASSSGTSGPTDTQYF. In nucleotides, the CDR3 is TGTGCCAGCAGCTCCGGGACTAGCGGACCCACAGATACGCAGTATTTT.